A selection of T cell receptor beta chains follows, all from one sample in a study of beta chain features in type 1 diabetes. Only in-frame clones appear in the TCRdb table, and some are missing; sequencing was by immunoSEQ multiplex PCR. The sample lists hundreds of thousands of clones; about 30% were seen once. The source material was naive CD4+ T cells from blood. These receptor sequences come from a man between 18 and 29 years old in good health. The CDR3 runs from the conserved cysteine through the conserved F or W. The D gene is left open where the match is weak. Size is omitted from some rows. Given values are once, few, many or a class for expanded clones.

V gene: TRBV5-6; CDR3 length: 16; J gene: TRBJ2-3; D gene: TRBD2; clone size: -; CDR3 protein: CASSLFPSTSADTQYF; CDR3 DNA: TGTGCCAGCAGCTTGTTCCCCTCGACTAGCGCAGATACGCAGTATTTT
V gene: TRBV5-1; CDR3 length: 17; J gene: TRBJ2-3; D gene: TRBD2; clone size: few; CDR3 protein: CASSGGTSGASTDTQYF; CDR3 DNA: TGCGCCAGCAGCGGAGGGACTAGCGGAGCTAGCACAGATACGCAGTATTTT
V gene: TRBV30; CDR3 length: 13; J gene: TRBJ1-3; D gene: -; clone size: few; CDR3 protein: CAWSVRLRNTIYF; CDR3 DNA: TGTGCCTGGAGTGTGAGGCTGCGAAACACCATATATTTT
V gene: TRBV18; CDR3 length: 14; J gene: TRBJ2-5; D gene: -; clone size: -; CDR3 protein: CASSPTGRGETQYF; CDR3 DNA: TGTGCCAGCTCACCGACAGGACGTGGGGAGACCCAGTACTTC
V gene: TRBV30; CDR3 length: 13; J gene: TRBJ1-1; D gene: -; clone size: -; CDR3 protein: CAWKDSGVTEAFF; CDR3 DNA: TGTGCCTGGAAGGACTCAGGGGTAACTGAAGCTTTCTTT
V gene: TRBV4-3; CDR3 length: 14; J gene: TRBJ2-7; D gene: TRBD2; clone size: -; CDR3 protein: CASKWQRESYEQYF; CDR3 DNA: TGCGCCAGCAAGTGGCAGCGGGAGTCCTACGAGCAGTACTTC
V gene: TRBV30; CDR3 length: 13; J gene: TRBJ2-7; D gene: TRBD1; clone size: few; CDR3 protein: CAWSRDREDEQYF; CDR3 DNA: TGTGCCTGGTCCCGGGACAGGGAGGACGAGCAGTACTTC
V gene: TRBV29-1; CDR3 length: 12; J gene: TRBJ1-1; D gene: TRBD1; clone size: few; CDR3 protein: CSVWDRVTEAFF; CDR3 DNA: TGCAGCGTTTGGGACAGAGTCACTGAAGCTTTCTTT
V gene: TRBV7-8; CDR3 length: 15; J gene: TRBJ2-1; D gene: -; clone size: few; CDR3 protein: CASSYPGTGQDEQFF; CDR3 DNA: TGTGCCAGCAGCTATCCCGGGACCGGGCAAGATGAGCAGTTCTTC
V gene: TRBV30; CDR3 length: 12; J gene: TRBJ1-2; D gene: -; clone size: few; CDR3 protein: CAWSRGDYGYTF; CDR3 DNA: TGTGCCTGGAGTAGGGGGGACTATGGCTACACCTTC